This T cell receptor (beta chain) was found in a study of CD8 T cells in ankylosing spondylitis. The table lists this clonotype with many counts. This CDR3 spans 14 amino acids. The germline V and J ends were trimmed by 2 bases and 0 bases, with 11 bases remaining between them. Germline-derived CDR1 and CDR2 are DFQATT and SNEGSKA (reference sequence). Quantitative 5'-RACE with molecular barcodes generated TCR beta libraries. TCRdb re-analysed the 5' RACE reads in MiXCR, keeping a single row per CDR3 protein. The sample lists 250,000 to 400,000 distinct CDR3 sequences; around 10% were seen once. The V and J genes are TRBV20-1 and TRBJ2-7; D is possibly TRBD1 or TRBD2 (5 bases each). The receptor was isolated from a female donor with ankylosing spondylitis or in good health (not recorded which). Sequenced input: blood, either unsorted or a sorted T cell fraction (not recorded which). In DNA form, the CDR3 reads TGCAGTGCTAGACCCCGGGACCTCTCCTACGAGCAGTACTTC. Protein: CSARPRDLSYEQYF.